The 18 T cell receptor beta chains in this list originate from one sample, sequenced in a study of T cell repertoires and HLA-DP antigens. Measured with immunoSEQ multiplex PCR; TCRdb has only the in-frame clones, and not every one. Among some 110,000 clones listed, more than 85% were seen once. These receptors' targets are unknown. The sequenced material came from CD4+ T cells from PBMCs. The receptor set was obtained from a woman between 18 and 29 years old in good health and CMV-seronegative.

This chain uses TRBV11-2 with TRBJ1-2; 7 nucleotides agree with TRBD1. CDR1 and CDR2 (germline): SGHAT, FQNNGV. The CDR3 sequence is 13 residues long. V shed 7 bases and J 5 bases; nucleotides not matched to a gene: 7. The CDR3 coding sequence is TGTGCCAGCACCGTGACAGGGCCTTATGGCTACACCTTC. Protein product: CASTVTGPYGYTF.

This sequence joins TRBV5-1 and TRBJ2-2; D is ambiguous. CDR1 and CDR2 from the germline V gene are SGHRS and YFSETQ. The CDR3 extends over 17 amino acids. V was shortened by 0 bases and J by 1 base, with 13 bases between the two germline ends. The CDR3 spells CASSLEIRARNTGELFF. The CDR3 coding sequence is TGCGCCAGCAGCTTGGAGATCCGGGCCAGGAACACCGGGGAGCTGTTTTTT.

DNA of the CDR3: TGCGCCAGCAGCCAAGGGCGGACAGGGGCAAATCAGCCCCAGCATTTT. Its protein product is CASSQGRTGANQPQHF. This chain joins TRBV4-1 and TRBJ1-5; TRBD1 agrees at 9 bases. This CDR3 is built from 16 residues. Trimming removed 1 base from V and 4 bases from J; junction bases left unmatched: 5. Per germline, CDR1 MGHRA and CDR2 YSYEKL.

This chain connects TRBV27 to TRBJ2-2; D is unresolved. V was pared by 2 bases and J by 7 bases, with 11 bases between. The germline gives CDR1 MNHEY, CDR2 SMNVEV (reference sequence). The CDR3 is 14 amino acids. CDR3 amino acids: CASSLGTGVGELFF. The CDR3 DNA follows: TGTGCCAGCAGTTTAGGTACCGGTGTCGGGGAGCTGTTTTTT.

This sequence joins TRBV29-1 and TRBJ1-2; weak D call: TRBD1 (6 bases). Germline CDR1 reads SQVTM; CDR2 reads ANQGSEA. Between the trimmed V and J ends, which lost 6 bases and 2 bases, there was a span of 13 bases. This CDR3 region has 13 residues. Here the CDR3 DNA reads TGCAGCGTCCGGACAGCATTAAACTATGGCTACACCTTC. Translated, it gives CSVRTALNYGYTF.

V usage is TRBV5-1 and J usage is TRBJ1-1, with 7 bases aligning to TRBD1. The CDR3 contains 15 residues. V shed 4 bases and J 5 bases; nucleotides not matched to a gene: 11. Germline lookup yields CDR1 SGHRS and CDR2 YFSETQ. CDR3: CASSPPRQGGTEAFF. The CDR3 DNA reads TGCGCCAGCAGCCCCCCCAGGCAGGGGGGAACTGAAGCTTTCTTT.

V usage is TRBV11-1 and J usage is TRBJ2-1; 9 nucleotides align to TRBD1. V shed 3 bases and J 15 bases; nucleotides not matched to a gene: 6. Germline values: CDR1 SGHAT, CDR2 FQDESV (reference sequence). This CDR3 comprises 12 residues. CDR3 DNA sequence: TGTGCCAGCAGCTTGGACAGGGGCCTGGTGTTCTTC. Its translation: CASSLDRGLVFF.

The chain employs TRBV6-5 and TRBJ1-1, with D perhaps TRBD1 (5 bases). Per germline, CDR1 MNHEY and CDR2 SVGAGI. The V and J ends lost 8 bases and 3 bases respectively, with 19 bases between them. The CDR3 is made up of 15 amino acids. The CDR3 DNA reads TGTGCCAGCGCTCTGCCTCCCGGGGGGGACACTGAAGCTTTCTTT. Its protein product is CASALPPGGDTEAFF.

This clone was picked up one time. The chain has TRBV9 and TRBJ2-5; weak D call: TRBD2 (7 bases). This CDR3 spans 15 amino acids. Germline CDR1 SGDLS, CDR2 YYNGEE. Trimming removed 3 bases at V and 2 bases at J, with 14 bases between. The CDR3, as DNA: TGTGCCAGCAGCGCGAGGGGGGGCTCTCAAGAGACCCAGTACTTC. Its translation: CASSARGGSQETQYF.

The chain recombines TRBV6-6 with TRBJ1-2, with D maybe TRBD1 (5 bases). Deletions cut 6 bases from V and 3 bases from J, with 20 bases between. The CDR3 sequence is 16 residues long. Germline values: CDR1 MNHNY, CDR2 SVGAGI (reference sequence). The CDR3 spells CASSQAPGEGDYGYTF. The CDR3 region has the DNA TGTGCCAGCAGCCAAGCCCCGGGGGAAGGGGACTATGGCTACACCTTC.

The chain uses TRBV6-6 and TRBJ2-5, with D perhaps TRBD2 (6 bases). The length of the CDR3 is 13 residues. Trimming cost V 6 bases and J 5 bases, with 13 bases left between them. CDR1 and CDR2 (germline): MNHNY, SVGAGI (reference sequence). The CDR3 loop reads CASRDGLRETQYF. DNA of the CDR3: TGTGCCAGCAGAGACGGACTACGGGAGACCCAGTACTTC.

This sequence joins TRBV30 and TRBJ2-6; D unclear. V gave up 4 bases and J gave up 0 bases, with 10 bases separating them. CDR3 length: 15 residues. Germline V lookup: CDR1 GTSNPN, CDR2 SVGIG (reference sequence). The CDR3 spells CAWNSFSSGANVLTF. The CDR3 coding sequence is TGTGCCTGGAATAGTTTCAGCTCTGGGGCCAACGTCCTGACTTTC.

This chain connects TRBV6-5 to TRBJ2-7; TRBD1 matches at 8 bases. The CDR3 is 15 amino acids. Germline CDR1 MNHEY, CDR2 SVGAGI. V lost 6 bases and J lost 2; bases outside the gene matches: 9. CDR3 protein: CASSYRDRRTYEQYV. DNA of the CDR3: TGTGCCAGCAGCTACCGGGACAGGAGGACCTACGAGCAGTACGTC.

This clone was counted only a few times. The chain combines TRBV19 with TRBJ1-1; D not resolved. The CDR3 runs to 14 residues. Trimming stripped 4 bases from V and 2 bases from J, with 11 bases between. Germline V gene sequence: CDR1 LNHDA, CDR2 SQIVND (reference sequence). DNA for the CDR3: TGTGCCAGTAGTACCACCCGCAGAAACACTGAAGCTTTCTTT. Translated, it gives CASSTTRRNTEAFF.

This chain links TRBV10-3 with TRBJ1-1; TRBD1 agrees at 8 bases. Germline loops: CDR1 ENHRY, CDR2 SYGVKD. V shed 10 bases, J shed 10 bases, and the junction held 17 bases outside the gene matches. The CDR3 covers 14 residues. The CDR3 DNA reads TGTGCCACCCTAAAGGACAGGGTAGGCTTCGGAGCTTTCTTT. It yields the protein CATLKDRVGFGAFF.

The chain is built from TRBV6-5 and TRBJ1-4; 7 bases agree with TRBD1. This CDR3 is built from 15 residues. V shed 6 bases and J 6 bases; nucleotides not matched to a gene: 10. The germline CDR1 and CDR2 sequences are MNHEY and SVGAGI. The CDR3: CASRERQGRHEKLFF. DNA of the CDR3: TGTGCCAGCAGGGAAAGACAGGGACGTCATGAAAAACTGTTTTTT.

About this clone: A junction end diverges from the germline sequence, so it may reflect a read error. This chain links TRBV7-7 with TRBJ2-7; tentatively, D is TRBD2 (5 bases). Germline values: CDR1 SSHAT, CDR2 FNYEAQ (reference sequence). The length of the CDR3 is 14 residues. The CDR3 sequence: CASSLEGNAYEQYF. The CDR3 DNA is TGTGCTAGCAGCTTAGAGGGAAATGCCTACGAGCAGTACTTC.

The chain couples TRBV7-8 to TRBJ1-1; D gene uncertain. The germline V and J ends were trimmed by 0 bases and 8 bases, with 13 bases remaining between them. This CDR3 has 14 residues. Germline CDR1 reads SGHVS; CDR2 reads FQNEAQ. The CDR3 is CASSLALRKEEAFF. CDR3 DNA sequence: TGTGCCAGCAGCTTAGCGCTGAGAAAGGAGGAAGCTTTCTTT.